The present T cell receptor (beta chain) was sequenced within a study of beta chain features in type 1 diabetes. Study-wide results and limits: Lower insertion and higher deletion counts appeared at VDJ junctions in type 1 diabetes patients.

Expressed TCRB transcripts were sequenced after all isolated RNA was converted to cDNA. Using immunoSEQ multiplex PCR, the repertoire was profiled, and TCRdb retains in-frame clones only, with some absent. The data contain 680,000 or so clones, 15% to 19% of them singletons. Using CD45RO/CCR7/CD25/CD127/CD95/CD27, CD4+ naive, central memory, regulatory and stem cell-like memory cells were sorted. Regarding this clone: The target antigen is unknown.

Trimming removed 3 bases at V and 1 base at J, with 11 bases between. This CDR3 has 15 residues. Germline lookup yields CDR1 ENHRY and CDR2 SYGVKD. Source material: naive CD4+ T cells from blood. V and J are TRBV10-3 and TRBJ2-3, with TRBD1 as a possible D gene (6 bases). This receptor was identified in a man aged 18 to 35 in good health. The CDR3 DNA sequence: TGTGCCATCAGTGAAGGAAACAGGGGCACAGATACGCAGTATTTT. This sequence encodes CAISEGNRGTDTQYF.